The rows below give T cell receptor beta chains drawn from one sample of a study of blood T cell repertoires in COVID-19. Using immunoSEQ multiplex PCR, the repertoire was profiled, and TCRdb retains in-frame clones only, with some absent. Of about 330,000 clones listed, about 89% are singletons. What was sequenced was PBMCs or T cells enriched from blood (not recorded which). These receptor sequences come from a woman in her twenties or thirties who had recovered from COVID-19. Each CDR3 is given with its conserved first and last residue. Fields, in order: clone size, J gene, D gene, V gene, CDR3 DNA, CDR3 protein. A D gene is named only where the DNA matches it firmly. Clone size, where shown, is once, few, many, or a class for clones that have expanded.

>NA|TRBJ1-2|NA|TRBV25-1
TGTGCCAGCAGTGAATTGGGACAAGGATATGGCTACACCTTC
CASSELGQGYGYTF
>once|TRBJ2-5|TRBD2|TRBV6-5
TGTGCCACCCGGACTAGCGGGGGTTCGGGGGAGACCCAGTACTTC
CATRTSGGSGETQYF
>once|TRBJ1-3|TRBD1|TRBV6-5
TGTGCCAGCAAGTCCGACAGGGACTCTGGAAACACCATATATTTT
CASKSDRDSGNTIYF
>NA|TRBJ1-4|NA|TRBV30
TGTGCCTTGAGCCAATCCCAGGAAAAACTGTTTTTT
CALSQSQEKLFF
>NA|TRBJ2-5|TRBD2|TRBV10-3
TGTGCCATCAGCCCGGGACTAGGTGAGACCCAGTACTTC
CAISPGLGETQYF
>NA|TRBJ1-5|NA|TRBV10-3
TGTGCCATCAGTGAGGGCACAGGTGGGAATCAGCCCCAGCATTTT
CAISEGTGGNQPQHF
>NA|TRBJ1-1|TRBD1|TRBV5-1
TGCGCCAGCAGCATGCTCGGGACAGGGAACACTGAAGCTTTCTTT
CASSMLGTGNTEAFF
>NA|TRBJ1-2|NA|TRBV4-2
TGTGCCAGCAGCCAAGAACCCGAAGGCGGCTATGGCTACACCTTC
CASSQEPEGGYGYTF
>NA|TRBJ2-5|TRBD2|TRBV7-2
TGTGCCAGCAGCTTGCGGGGGGGCCTGTGGACCCAGTACTTC
CASSLRGGLWTQYF
>NA|TRBJ2-7|TRBD1|TRBV7-9
TGTGCCAGCAGCTTAGGGCGGACAGGGGAATACGAGCAGTACTTC
CASSLGRTGEYEQYF
>NA|TRBJ2-7|NA|TRBV19
TGTGCCAGTAGTATTCAGGGGAGAACAACAGGTTTAGGGTACGAGCAGTACTTC
CASSIQGRTTGLGYEQYF
>few|TRBJ2-1|NA|TRBV21-1
TGTGCCAGCAGCAAAGGGGCGTCGTTCTCCTACAATGAGCAGTTCTTC
CASSKGASFSYNEQFF
>NA|TRBJ1-6|NA|TRBV2
TGTGCCAGCAGCGGACTGCATTCACCCCTCCACTTT
CASSGLHSPLHF
>NA|TRBJ2-1|NA|TRBV6-4
TGTGCCAGCAGCCGGGACGGAGGGTCAAATGAGCAGTTCTTC
CASSRDGGSNEQFF
>NA|TRBJ1-4|TRBD1|TRBV29-1
TGCAGCGTTGGACAGGGGAATGAAAAACTGTTTTTT
CSVGQGNEKLFF
>NA|TRBJ1-6|NA|TRBV15
TGTGCCACCGCAACAGGGTATAATTCACCCCTCCACTTT
CATATGYNSPLHF
>once|TRBJ2-7|NA|TRBV4-1
TGCGCCAGCAGCCAAGTGGTAACCCCAGGCACCTACGAGCAGTACTTC
CASSQVVTPGTYEQYF
>NA|TRBJ1-2|NA|TRBV4-1
TGCGCCAGCAGCCAGCTGACGGGGAACTATGGCTACACCTTC
CASSQLTGNYGYTF
>NA|TRBJ1-5|NA|TRBV5-5
TGTGCCAGCAGCTTGCTTCGGGGAGGCGGCAATCAGCCCCAGCATTTT
CASSLLRGGGNQPQHF
>NA|TRBJ2-7|TRBD1|TRBV6-5
TGTGCCAGCAGATCGACAGGGGCCGGCTCCGAGCAGTACTTC
CASRSTGAGSEQYF
>NA|TRBJ1-2|NA|TRBV7-9
TGTGCCAGCAGCACCCGTCTCGGAGAGGGAGGTACCGGCTACACCTTC
CASSTRLGEGGTGYTF